This TCR beta chain stems from a study of CD8 T cells in ankylosing spondylitis. Quantitative 5'-RACE with molecular barcodes generated TCR beta libraries. TCRdb used MiXCR to reprocess the 5' RACE reads, holding one entry per CDR3 protein. In the table there are 800,000 to 900,000 distinct CDR3 sequences, 10% to 15% of which are singletons. Study-wide results and limits: Within ankylosing spondylitis blood, a TCR beta motif made up of eight or nine highly homologous variants appeared to be characteristic. Within matched ankylosing spondylitis synovial fluid, disease-linked clones were reportedly significantly enriched.

The sample holds a few counts of this clonotype. Its target is unknown. Source material: blood, either unsorted or a sorted T cell fraction (not recorded which). This receptor was identified in a male donor with ankylosing spondylitis.

CDR3 sequence (DNA): TGCGCCAGCAGCGCCCTCCTTGGGCTAGTGAGCCCCCATGAGCAGTTCTTC. Amino acids: CASSALLGLVSPHEQFF. The J gene is TRBJ2-1, the V gene TRBV5-1; D ambiguous. Trimming removed 4 bases at V and 8 bases at J, with 25 bases between. The CDR3 runs 17 residues. Germline CDR1 is SGHRS and CDR2 is YFSETQ.